The 5 T cell receptor beta chains listed next were all sequenced from one sample in a study of a mutant IDH1 vaccine in newly diagnosed glioma. These receptors are not linked to any known antigen. The method was immunoSEQ multiplex PCR; TCRdb's version includes in-frame clones alone and lacks a portion of them. The sample yields approximately 61,000 clones, roughly 76% seen once. Time point meaning: week 35, safety follow-up. Vaccination used 300 ug of mutant IDH1 20-mer peptide per dose, with topical imiquimod. The sequencing here drew on PBMCs, taken from a glioma patient whose treatment included an IDH1 peptide vaccine. The receptor source for this set is a man between 35 and 55 years old with glioma.

The chain's CDR3 is CASSQGLAGTYEQYF. The CDR3 nucleotides read TGCGCCAGCAGCCAAGGACTAGCGGGGACCTACGAGCAGTACTTC. The J gene is TRBJ2-7, the V gene TRBV4-3; 11 nucleotides agree with TRBD2. The CDR3 extends over 15 amino acids. Unmatched junction bases numbered 1, after V lost 1 base and J lost 2 bases. Germline CDR1 is LGHNA and CDR2 is YSLEER.

The chain joins TRBV5-1 to TRBJ1-6; 7 positions match TRBD1. The CDR3 covers 14 residues. V shed 4 bases, J shed 7 bases, and the junction held 5 bases outside the gene matches. The V gene's germline CDR1 is SGHRS and CDR2 YFSETQ. The CDR3 DNA reads as TGCGCCAGCAGCAGGACAGGCGAGAATTCACCCCTCCACTTT. Its translation: CASSRTGENSPLHF.

The chain recombines TRBV7-9 with TRBJ1-1; D unresolved. Trimming shortened V by 1 base and J by 4 bases, and 1 base separated the two germline ends. Germline assignment: CDR1 SEHNR and CDR2 FQNEAQ (reference sequence). This CDR3 region has 11 residues. CDR3 nucleotide sequence: TGTGCCAGCAGCTTAGGCACTGAAGCTTTCTTT. It yields the protein CASSLGTEAFF.

This chain connects TRBV27 to TRBJ2-5, with TRBD2 matching over 7 bases. V dropped 0 bases and J dropped 1; count of bases not matched to a gene: 5. The CDR3 runs to 16 residues. CDR1 is MNHEY and CDR2 is SMNVEV in the germline V gene (reference sequence). In nucleotides, the CDR3 is TGTGCCAGCAGTTTATCGGGCGGGAGAGGCCAAGAGACCCAGTACTTC. It is translated as CASSLSGGRGQETQYF.

J is TRBJ1-4 and V is TRBV9; the D is unclear. The CDR3 covers 16 residues. The V gene's germline CDR1 is SGDLS and CDR2 YYNGEE. Between the trimmed V and J ends, which lost 0 bases and 6 bases, there was a span of 15 bases. The chain's CDR3 is CASSVAPGGGDEKLFF. The CDR3 nucleotides are TGTGCCAGCAGCGTAGCCCCGGGAGGCGGGGATGAAAAACTGTTTTTT.